These T cell receptor beta chains were read from a single sample in a study of cytomegalovirus exposure and HLA in healthy donors. The method was immunoSEQ multiplex PCR; TCRdb's version includes in-frame clones alone and lacks a portion of them. The sample includes roughly 69,000 clones, roughly 67% of them seen just once. Sequences were obtained from PBMCs. The receptors here all came from a man between 50 and 59 years old in good health and CMV-seronegative. Both conserved end residues are part of each CDR3. Fields, in order: D gene, V gene, J gene, clone size, CDR3 DNA, CDR3 protein. D genes are given only for firm matches. The listing skips clone size in some rows; elsewhere it reads once, few, many or a size class.

D: TRBD1
V: TRBV6-4
J: TRBJ1-1
size: -
DNA: TGTGCCAGCAGTGTTAGGACAGGGGACACTGAAGCTTTCTTT
CDR3: CASSVRTGDTEAFF

D: -
V: TRBV2
J: TRBJ2-3
size: -
DNA: TGTGCCAGCAGTGGTAGCCCCGGCCGGGATACGCAGTATTTT
CDR3: CASSGSPGRDTQYF

D: TRBD2
V: TRBV7-2
J: TRBJ2-1
size: -
DNA: TGTGCCAGCAGCTTAGGGCGGGGGGGCTTGTATGAGCAGTTCTTC
CDR3: CASSLGRGGLYEQFF

D: -
V: TRBV18
J: TRBJ2-3
size: few
DNA: TGTGCCAGCTCACGGGACACCACAGATACGCAGTATTTT
CDR3: CASSRDTTDTQYF

D: -
V: TRBV7-8
J: TRBJ1-5
size: -
DNA: TGTGCCAGCAGCTTAGCGCTAAAGCCCCAGCATTTT
CDR3: CASSLALKPQHF

D: -
V: TRBV30
J: TRBJ1-1
size: -
DNA: TGTGCCTGGAGTGTACTAGGCAGAGTAATAAACACTGAAGCTTTCTTT
CDR3: CAWSVLGRVINTEAFF

D: -
V: TRBV5-1
J: TRBJ2-1
size: -
DNA: TGCGCCAGCAGCTTGGGGCAGGAATCTTACAATGAGCAGTTCTTC
CDR3: CASSLGQESYNEQFF

D: -
V: TRBV9
J: TRBJ2-3
size: -
DNA: TGTGCCAGCAGCTTGAGCGGGCAGTCTAGCACAGATACGCAGTATTTT
CDR3: CASSLSGQSSTDTQYF

D: -
V: TRBV5-1
J: TRBJ2-5
size: -
DNA: TGCGCCAGCAGCACAGGACAGGGATCAACGGGGGGTGGGACCCAGTACTTC
CDR3: CASSTGQGSTGGGTQYF

D: -
V: TRBV5-6
J: TRBJ1-3
size: -
DNA: TGTGCCAGCAGCTTGGGGGAGTTGAGACACTCTGGAAACACCATATATTTT
CDR3: CASSLGELRHSGNTIYF

D: -
V: TRBV9
J: TRBJ1-1
size: -
DNA: TGTGCCAGCAGACAGGGTAGCACTGAAGCTTTCTTT
CDR3: CASRQGSTEAFF

D: -
V: TRBV7-9
J: TRBJ1-1
size: once
DNA: TGTGCCAGCAGCTTAGAAGAAGGAGGTGCTTTCTTT
CDR3: CASSLEEGGAFF

D: -
V: TRBV15
J: TRBJ1-1
size: -
DNA: TGTGCCACCAGTCCCCAGATGAACACTGAAGCTTTCTTT
CDR3: CATSPQMNTEAFF